These T cell receptor beta chains were read from a single sample in a study of metastatic and nonmetastatic thyroid tumors. TCRdb re-analyzed the PCR reads through MiXCR. The data show 20,000 to 25,000 clones, 9% to 15% seen once. Sequencing input: blood. Receptor source: a male donor with papillary thyroid cancer or a benign thyroid nodule (not recorded which). Some clones in this sample may be carry-over from other donors' samples. Each CDR3 is given with its conserved first and last residue. D genes are given only for firm matches. The size field is filled for only some rows; it gives once, few, many or a size class.

j_call,d_call,v_call,clone_size,cdr3_aa,cdr3_nt
TRBJ2-3,TRBD1,TRBV9,many,CASSVGQGAGTQYF,TGTGCCAGCAGCGTGGGACAGGGGGCGGGTACGCAGTATTTT
TRBJ2-7,NA,TRBV12-3/TRBV12-4,many,CASSPLGVSDEQYF,TGTGCCAGCAGTCCCCTAGGAGTCTCCGACGAGCAGTACTTC
TRBJ1-5,NA,TRBV7-9,NA,CASSPGPDRAQHF,TGTGCCAGCAGCCCAGGGCCCGACCGGGCCCAGCATTTT
TRBJ2-7,NA,TRBV20-1,medium-sized,CSARGLKGTYEQYF,TGCAGTGCTAGAGGTCTCAAGGGGACATACGAGCAGTACTTC
TRBJ1-2,NA,TRBV25-1,many,CASSDPLNYGYTF,TGTGCCAGCAGTGATCCACTTAACTATGGCTACACCTTC
TRBJ2-2,NA,TRBV19,many,CASRVGTYPNTGELFF,TGTGCCAGTCGCGTAGGGACTTACCCGAACACCGGGGAGCTGTTTTTT
TRBJ1-1,TRBD1,TRBV19,NA,CASRDRATEAFF,TGTGCCAGTAGGGACAGGGCCACTGAAGCTTTCTTT
TRBJ2-1,TRBD2,TRBV12-3/TRBV12-4,many,CASTGTNLHEQFF,TGTGCCAGCACCGGGACTAATCTCCATGAGCAGTTCTTC
TRBJ1-1,NA,TRBV5-1,NA,CASSLGTLNTEAFF,TGCGCCAGCAGCTTGGGGACATTGAACACTGAAGCTTTCTTT
TRBJ2-1,NA,TRBV12-3/TRBV12-4,medium-sized,CASSFGTLNEQFF,TGTGCCAGCAGTTTTGGGACGCTCAATGAGCAGTTCTTC
TRBJ2-1,TRBD2,TRBV10-1,many,CASSPSGLYNEQFF,TGCGCCAGCAGCCCTAGCGGACTCTACAATGAGCAGTTCTTC
TRBJ1-1,TRBD1,TRBV7-6,NA,CASSPSGQINTEAFF,TGTGCCAGCAGCCCCTCGGGACAGATTAACACTGAAGCTTTCTTT
TRBJ1-6,NA,TRBV7-6,once,CASSLGAAGASVNSPLHF,TGTGCCAGCAGCTTAGGGGCTGCGGGGGCGTCAGTTAATTCACCCCTCCACTTT
TRBJ2-6,NA,TRBV6-1,few,CASSEAGSSSGANVLTF,TGTGCCAGCAGTGAAGCGGGTAGCTCCTCTGGGGCCAACGTCCTGACTTTC
TRBJ1-5,TRBD1,TRBV19,many,CASSIDSQGADQPQHF,TGTGCCAGTAGTATAGACTCACAGGGGGCGGACCAGCCCCAGCATTTT
TRBJ2-7,TRBD2,TRBV5-6,NA,CASSLGLAVYEQYF,TGTGCCAGCAGCTTGGGACTAGCGGTCTACGAGCAGTACTTC
TRBJ2-1,TRBD2,TRBV9,many,CASSVEVWGTSGSEQFF,TGTGCCAGCAGCGTAGAGGTCTGGGGGACTAGCGGGAGTGAGCAGTTCTTC
TRBJ2-5,NA,TRBV5-5,many,CASSRGPTEKETQYF,TGTGCCAGCAGCCGAGGACCGACGGAAAAAGAGACCCAGTACTTC
TRBJ2-1,NA,TRBV5-1,NA,CASSRGQGKYNEQFF,TGCGCCAGCAGCCGAGGGCAGGGGAAATACAATGAGCAGTTCTTC
TRBJ2-1,TRBD2,TRBV6-1,medium-sized,CASTERTSGMNEQFF,TGTGCCAGCACCGAAAGGACTAGCGGGATGAATGAGCAGTTCTTC
TRBJ2-7,TRBD2,TRBV20-1,NA,CSARRLAGDSYEQYF,TGCAGTGCTAGGCGTCTAGCGGGGGACTCTTACGAGCAGTACTTC
TRBJ1-1,NA,TRBV12-3/TRBV12-4,many,CASSWGTEAFF,TGTGCCAGCAGTTGGGGCACTGAAGCTTTCTTT
TRBJ1-1,NA,TRBV12-3/TRBV12-4,many,CASRVSGARTEAFF,TGTGCCAGCAGGGTTTCGGGGGCTCGTACTGAAGCTTTCTTT
TRBJ1-2,NA,TRBV28,few,CASSLLVIDGYTF,TGTGCCAGCAGTTTATTAGTTATCGATGGCTACACCTTC
TRBJ2-1,TRBD2,TRBV13,NA,CASSNLAGGSNEQFF,TGTGCCAGCAGCAATCTAGCGGGAGGGAGTAATGAGCAGTTCTTC
TRBJ1-1,NA,TRBV6-1,medium-sized,CASSPGGLLSSTEAFF,TGTGCCAGCAGTCCGGGGGGACTATTATCGAGCACTGAAGCTTTCTTT
TRBJ2-5,NA,TRBV6-5,few,CASSTGLGSDYETQYF,TGTGCCAGCAGTACTGGACTGGGTTCAGATTACGAGACGCAGTACTTC
TRBJ2-7,TRBD1,TRBV27,many,CASSSDRGLNEQYF,TGTGCCAGCAGCTCTGACAGGGGGCTGAACGAGCAGTACTTC
TRBJ2-1,NA,TRBV27,many,CASNLQGTYNEQFF,TGTGCCAGCAACCTACAGGGTACATACAATGAGCAGTTCTTC
TRBJ2-5,NA,TRBV29-1,many,CSVKGRQDSQETQYF,TGCAGCGTTAAAGGTCGACAGGACAGCCAAGAGACCCAGTACTTC
TRBJ2-3,TRBD1,TRBV5-1,few,CASSSTGGRTDTQYF,TGCGCCAGCAGCTCCACAGGGGGCAGGACAGATACGCAGTATTTT
TRBJ2-1,NA,TRBV24-1,NA,CATSDGDEQFF,TGTGCCACCAGCGACGGGGATGAGCAGTTCTTC
TRBJ1-1,NA,TRBV3-1,many,CASSQYLRTEAFF,TGTGCCAGCAGCCAATATCTGAGGACTGAAGCTTTCTTT
TRBJ1-1,TRBD1,TRBV18,many,CASSPLGQGPEAFF,TGTGCCAGCTCACCACTGGGACAGGGGCCTGAAGCTTTCTTT
TRBJ2-1,TRBD2,TRBV9,many,CASSVGIAGENEQFF,TGTGCCAGCAGCGTAGGAATAGCGGGAGAGAATGAGCAGTTCTTC
TRBJ2-6,NA,TRBV6-1,NA,CASTQQAGANVLTF,TGTGCCAGCACACAGCAGGCTGGGGCCAACGTCCTGACTTTC
TRBJ2-7,NA,TRBV12-3/TRBV12-4,NA,CASSLALGNHEQYF,TGTGCCAGCAGTTTAGCCCTAGGGAACCACGAGCAGTACTTC
TRBJ1-2,NA,TRBV20-1,NA,CSARRPFDYGYTF,TGCAGTGCTAGACGACCGTTCGACTATGGCTACACCTTC
TRBJ2-7,NA,TRBV19,many,CASSIVFPPYEQYF,TGTGCCAGTAGTATAGTGTTCCCTCCCTACGAGCAGTACTTC
TRBJ2-1,TRBD2,TRBV6-6,medium-sized,CASTPTGKSSGRSEQFF,TGTGCCAGCACCCCAACCGGTAAATCTAGCGGGAGGAGTGAGCAGTTCTTC
TRBJ2-5,TRBD2,TRBV9,many,CASSVGRTRGETQYF,TGTGCCAGCAGCGTAGGAAGGACTAGAGGGGAGACCCAGTACTTC
TRBJ2-7,NA,TRBV6-2/TRBV6-3,NA,CASSYPLADYEQYF,TGTGCCAGCAGTTACCCGTTGGCAGACTACGAGCAGTACTTC
TRBJ2-1,TRBD2,TRBV6-1,NA,CASNLSGGGYNEQFF,TGTGCCAGCAACCTAAGCGGGGGAGGATACAATGAGCAGTTCTTC
TRBJ1-5,NA,TRBV24-1,many,CATSGSGAQPQHF,TGTGCCACCAGTGGGTCCGGGGCCCAGCCCCAGCATTTT
TRBJ2-3,TRBD2,TRBV7-8,NA,CASSFEAGWGTDTQYF,TGTGCCAGCAGTTTCGAAGCGGGATGGGGGACAGATACGCAGTATTTT
TRBJ2-7,NA,TRBV6-1,medium-sized,CASSDGSYEQYF,TGTGCCAGCAGTGACGGTTCCTACGAGCAGTACTTC
TRBJ1-2,TRBD1,TRBV6-5,NA,CASTLSMDREGYGYTF,TGTGCCAGCACCTTATCCATGGACAGGGAGGGCTATGGCTACACCTTC
TRBJ2-7,NA,TRBV27,NA,CASRPELAREDEQYF,TGTGCCAGTAGACCTGAGCTAGCGCGAGAGGATGAGCAGTACTTC
TRBJ1-5,NA,TRBV18,many,CASSQGVDQPQHF,TGTGCCAGCTCACAGGGGGTAGATCAGCCCCAGCATTTT
TRBJ2-7,NA,TRBV5-1,medium-sized,CASSWDGSSYEQYF,TGCGCCAGCAGCTGGGACGGGAGTTCCTACGAGCAGTACTTC
TRBJ2-5,NA,TRBV28,many,CASSLTYQETQYF,TGTGCCAGCAGTTTAACCTACCAAGAGACCCAGTACTTC
TRBJ1-2,NA,TRBV10-3,NA,CAISESGPNYGYTF,TGTGCCATCAGTGAGTCTGGACCTAACTATGGCTACACCTTC
TRBJ1-1,NA,TRBV5-1,once,CASSGSGGPENTEAFF,TGCGCCAGCAGTGGGAGTGGGGGGCCCGAGAACACTGAAGCTTTCTTT
TRBJ1-1,TRBD1,TRBV19,many,CASGTVNTEAFF,TGTGCCAGCGGGACAGTGAACACTGAAGCTTTCTTT
TRBJ2-3,NA,TRBV20-1,NA,CSASVPTISTDTQYF,TGCAGTGCTAGTGTCCCGACTATAAGCACAGATACGCAGTATTTT